These 3 T cell receptor beta chains originate from one sample sequenced in a study of T cells in women clearing cervical HPV infection. TCRdb's table, derived via immunoSEQ multiplex PCR, lists solely in-frame clones and lacks some. The sample table includes around 20,000 clones. The specimen sequenced was blood buffy coat. These receptors were obtained from a woman aged 18 to 69 with a cervical HPV16 infection that either progressed to CIN3+ or cleared (not recorded which).

With regard to this clone: The CDR3 end is not reached by the read, which stops 3 residues before it; the germline J gene fills it in. The chain recombines TRBV9 with TRBJ2-3; the D gene is possibly TRBD2 (6 bases). The CDR3 is made up of 13 amino acids. V was cut by 3 bases and J by 6 bases, with 11 bases left in between. Germline V CDR1 and CDR2: SGDLS, YYNGEE. The CDR3 sequence is CASSERVLDTQYF. The DNA read from the CDR3 is TGTGCCAGCAGCGAGCGGGTGTTGGATACG.

The CDR3 sequence: CASSPQGNTGELFF. The part of the CDR3 DNA that was read is TGTGCCAGCAGCCCGCAGGGGAACACCGGGGAG. The V gene is TRBV7-3, the J gene TRBJ2-2, with D tentatively TRBD1 (5 bases). Read coverage stops 3 residues before the CDR3 terminus; the germline J gene supplies the remainder. Germline V gene sequence: CDR1 SGHTA, CDR2 FQGTGA. The CDR3 spans 14 residues. Trimming stripped 5 bases from V and 1 base from J, with 8 bases between. The whole variable domain, filled in from reference TRBV7-3 and TRBJ2-2, reads GAGVSQTPSNKVTEKGKYVELRCDPISGHTALYWYRQSLGQGPEFLIYFQGTGAADDSGLPNDRFFAVRPEGSVSTLKIQRTERGDSAVYLCASSPQGNTGELFFGEGSRLTVL.

Concerning this clone itself: The read terminates 3 residues before the CDR3 end, so the remaining end is supplied by the germline J gene. V is TRBV7-2 and J is TRBJ2-5; 7 bases align to TRBD2. Germline V lookup: CDR1 SGHTA, CDR2 FQGNSA. Trimming cost V 4 bases and J 5 bases; bases outside gene matches: 7. The CDR3 is 14 residues long. CDR3 bases read: TGTGCCAGCAGCTCGAAAGCGGGGCGGGAGACC. This gives the protein CASSSKAGRET. The CDR3 as a whole reads CASSSKAGRETQYF.